This paragraph covers one T cell receptor beta chain sequence. The antigen is undetermined. The entry originates in a study of cytomegalovirus exposure and HLA in healthy donors. As for the study in general: Later, an analysis reported that the roughly 120 validation repertoires had used the same platform as the approximately 680 first-cohort repertoires.

General observations from the study: Despite most TCR sequences being rare, some public TCRs occurred in many donors.

The CDR3 length is 16 residues. Unmatched junction bases numbered 9, after V lost 4 bases and J lost 3 bases. Germline assignment: CDR1 KGHSH and CDR2 LQKENI. The assay was immunoSEQ multiplex PCR, and TCRdb's table has in-frame clones only and misses some. The sample includes over 150,000 clones, nearly 90% of them seen just once. This sequence originates from a man younger than 35 in good health and CMV-seropositive. The specimen sequenced was PBMCs. The chain recombines TRBV18 with TRBJ1-1, with 9 positions matching TRBD1. The CDR3 DNA is TGTGCCAGCTCACATAGGGACAGGGAGGACTACACTGAAGCTTTCTTT. Amino acids: CASSHRDREDYTEAFF.